These 15 T cell receptor beta chains share one sample of origin, sequenced in a study of blood T cell repertoires in COVID-19. The data were produced by immunoSEQ multiplex PCR, yet TCRdb's version contains in-frame clones alone and is incomplete. The sample holds 200,000 to 300,000 clones; about 89% are singletons and the top ten take about 1.4%. The sequencing sample was made of peripheral blood. Source of these receptors: a woman between 40 and 50 years old who had recovered from COVID-19.

The rearrangement uses TRBV6-6 and TRBJ2-3; D may be TRBD2 (7 bases). The V end was cut by 4 bases, the J end by 4 bases, with 15 bases between. Germline CDR1 MNHNY, CDR2 SVGAGI (reference sequence). This CDR3 has 15 amino acids. The CDR3 spells CASSSQGGGSDTQYF. CDR3 coding DNA: TGTGCCAGCAGTTCCCAGGGCGGGGGCTCAGATACGCAGTATTTT.

By sample fraction, this clone is large. V gene TRBV27 combines with J gene TRBJ1-2; 7 positions match TRBD1. In germline, CDR1 is MNHEY, CDR2 SMNVEV (reference sequence). The CDR3 is 13 amino acids. V lost 3 bases, J lost 8 bases, and 6 bases stayed unmatched. Here the CDR3 DNA reads TGTGCCAGCAGTTTCCAGGGACAGACAGGCTACACCTTC. Protein product: CASSFQGQTGYTF.

The DNA of the CDR3 is TGTGCCAGTAGTTTTCCGACAAAGAGCTCCTACAATGAGCAGTTCTTC. Its protein product is CASSFPTKSSYNEQFF. This chain joins TRBV19 and TRBJ2-1; D gene ambiguous. V shed 5 bases and J shed 0 bases, with 14 bases lying between them. CDR3 length: 16 residues. Germline loops: CDR1 LNHDA, CDR2 SQIVND (reference sequence).

The chain recombines TRBV7-2 with TRBJ2-2; 8 bases are a match to TRBD2. Germline V gene sequence: CDR1 SGHTA, CDR2 FQGNSA. Unmatched junction bases numbered 8, after V lost 4 bases and J lost 1 base. The CDR3 has 17 amino acids. CDR3 amino acids: CASSSLLAGGNTGELFF. The CDR3 bases are TGTGCCAGCAGCTCCCTACTGGCGGGGGGGAACACCGGGGAGCTGTTTTTT.

A note on this clone: At one boundary the junction diverges from the germline segment, which might be a read error. CDR3 nucleotide sequence: TGTGCCAGCAGCTTATCGGACAGGGCCATCGCCTTC. This translates into CASSLSDRAIAF. This chain joins TRBV7-9 and TRBJ1-2; 8 bases agree with TRBD1. Germline values: CDR1 SEHNR, CDR2 FQNEAQ (reference sequence). The CDR3 spans 12 residues.

V is TRBV10-2 and J is TRBJ1-6, with 7 bases that match TRBD1. Per the germline V gene, CDR1 is WSHSY and CDR2 is SAAADI. V trimming: 7 bases; J trimming: 3 bases; junction bases outside the gene matches: 3. The CDR3 runs to 14 residues. CDR3: CASMWTGYNSPLHF. The CDR3 DNA follows: TGCGCCAGCATGTGGACAGGCTATAATTCACCCCTCCACTTT.

CDR3 bases: TGTGCCAGCAGCGTAGCTGGAGGGGTTGGCTATGGCTACACCTTC. Amino acid sequence: CASSVAGGVGYGYTF. The chain carries TRBV9 and TRBJ1-2, with D maybe TRBD1 (5 bases). Germline CDR1 SGDLS, CDR2 YYNGEE. The ends were cut back, 0 bases at V and 4 bases at J, with 13 bases in the middle. The CDR3 loop spans 15 amino acids.

This chain connects TRBV5-1 to TRBJ2-4; tentative D call: TRBD1 (5 bases). V gave up 7 bases and J gave up 1 base, with 18 bases separating them. This CDR3 spans 16 amino acids. Germline lookup yields CDR1 SGHRS and CDR2 YFSETQ. CDR3 DNA sequence: TGCGCCAGCGCTCGTCTACAGGATTTGGCCAAAAACATTCAGTACTTC. It encodes CASARLQDLAKNIQYF.

This clone appeared a few times. The chain carries TRBV30 and TRBJ1-5; D call uncertain. The CDR3 is 14 amino acids. Germline lookup yields CDR1 GTSNPN and CDR2 SVGIG (reference sequence). V gave up 5 bases and J gave up 2 bases, with 13 bases separating them. CDR3: CAWSAKYGNQPQHF. The CDR3 DNA reads TGTGCCTGGTCTGCTAAGTACGGCAATCAGCCCCAGCATTTT.

This chain uses TRBV2 with TRBJ1-2; unclear D gene. The CDR3 is 14 amino acids. The germline V gene has CDR1 SNHLY and CDR2 FYNNEI. V was clipped by 1 base and J by 4 bases, with 10 bases between them. In DNA, the CDR3 is TGTGCCAGCAGTGAAGGGGCAGGTTTCTATGGCTACACCTTC. It yields the protein CASSEGAGFYGYTF.

The chain uses TRBV5-4 and TRBJ2-1; the D gene is possibly TRBD1 (6 bases). Germline-derived CDR1 and CDR2 are SGHNT and YYREEE (reference sequence). V lost 4 bases, J lost 6 bases, and 17 bases lay in between. CDR3 length: 15 residues. The CDR3 DNA is TGTGCCAGCAGCCCTTCAGGGGCCTTTCCCAATGAGCAGTTCTTC. Protein: CASSPSGAFPNEQFF.

This clone was seen only once. The chain joins TRBV24-1 to TRBJ1-2, with 7 bases lining up with TRBD1. V trimming: 4 bases; J trimming: 8 bases; junction bases outside the gene matches: 9. Germline CDR1 KGHDR, CDR2 SFDVKD. The CDR3 is made up of 14 amino acids. CDR3 DNA sequence: TGTGCCACCAGTGACCCCGGCAGGGGGGAAGGCTACACCTTC. Its translation is CATSDPGRGEGYTF.

The gene calls are TRBV11-3 and TRBJ2-2; a possible D gene is TRBD1 (6 bases). Germline V gene lookup returns CDR1 SGHNT and CDR2 YENEEA. The V end lost 8 bases, the J end lost 3 bases, and 10 bases lay between the germline ends. This CDR3 comprises 13 residues. This chain's CDR3 is CASGHRDTGELFF. In DNA form, the CDR3 reads TGTGCCAGCGGCCACAGGGACACCGGGGAGCTGTTTTTT.

The chain has TRBV7-2 and TRBJ2-1; TRBD2 matches at 7 bases. The length of the CDR3 is 14 residues. The V gene end was trimmed by 5 bases and the J gene end by 8 bases; junction bases not matched to a gene: 9. In germline, CDR1 is SGHTA, CDR2 FQGNSA. The chain's CDR3 is CASSPRGGYHEQFF. Written as DNA, the CDR3 is TGTGCCAGCAGCCCCCGGGGAGGGTACCATGAGCAGTTCTTC.

J is TRBJ2-2 and V is TRBV12-5, with 16 bases identical to TRBD2. Germline values: CDR1 LGHNT, CDR2 FRNRAP. The CDR3 totals 18 residues. With 4 bases clipped from V and 4 bases from J, the junction kept 6 bases outside the gene matches. The CDR3 DNA reads as TGTGCTAGTGGTTCTGGGACTAGCGGGGGGGTACTCACCGGGGAGCTGTTTTTT. Translated: CASGSGTSGGVLTGELFF.